The 4 T cell receptor beta chains in this list originate from one sample, sequenced in a study of blood T cell repertoires in COVID-19. Only in-frame clones appear in the TCRdb table, and some are missing; sequencing was by immunoSEQ multiplex PCR. The sample contains about 180,000 clones, roughly 80% of which appear only once. The sequenced material came from peripheral blood. These receptors were taken from a woman in her seventies with acute or convalescent COVID-19.

The chain links TRBV15 to TRBJ2-5, with D perhaps TRBD2 (6 bases). Germline CDR1 and CDR2: LNHNV and YYDKDF (reference sequence). V lost 0 bases to trimming and J lost 5 bases, with 16 bases between them. This CDR3 region has 16 residues. The DNA of the CDR3 is TGTGCCACCAGCAGAGATGGGACTCCCTCGGGGGAGACCCAGTACTTC. Translation gives CATSRDGTPSGETQYF.

This rearrangement joins TRBV19 to TRBJ1-4; D possibly corresponds to TRBD1 (5 bases). Trimming stripped 3 bases from V and 7 bases from J, with 9 bases between. CDR1 and CDR2 (germline): LNHDA, SQIVND (reference sequence). CDR3 length: 13 residues. DNA of the CDR3: TGTGCCAGTAGTATGGGGCTCATTGAAAAACTGTTTTTT. Translated, it gives CASSMGLIEKLFF.

The V call is TRBV5-4, the J call TRBJ2-1, with 7 bases lining up with TRBD2. The CDR3 loop spans 16 amino acids. Unmatched junction bases numbered 3, after V lost 0 bases and J lost 0 bases. From germline, CDR1 is SGHNT and CDR2 YYREEE (reference sequence). Here the CDR3 reads CASSLAGGSSYNEQFF. For the CDR3, the DNA is TGTGCCAGCAGCTTGGCCGGCGGGAGCTCCTACAATGAGCAGTTCTTC.

The gene calls are TRBV2 and TRBJ1-1, with TRBD1 identical over 7 bases. Germline values: CDR1 SNHLY, CDR2 FYNNEI. V lost 4 bases and J lost 5; bases outside the gene matches: 4. This CDR3 has 13 residues. The CDR3 nucleotides read TGTGCCAGCAGTGGACAGGGACGGACTGAAGCTTTCTTT. It is translated as CASSGQGRTEAFF.